This T cell receptor beta chain originates from a study of T cell responses to AZD1222 COVID-19 vaccine. Study-level points and caveats: The donor cohort was predominantly white British with a female majority, and clonal diversity may have been underestimated.

Comment on this clone: What it binds is unknown.

Using immunoSEQ multiplex PCR, the repertoire was profiled, and TCRdb retains in-frame clones only, with some absent. The sample contains 100,000 to 150,000 clones, around 90% of which appear only once. The CDR3 sequence is 13 residues long. The V gene's germline CDR1 is SGHTA and CDR2 FQGNSA. V shed 6 bases and J 8 bases; nucleotides not matched to a gene: 5. The chain combines TRBV7-2 with TRBJ1-4, with 8 bases aligning to TRBD1. The clonotype originates from an adult in good health. The material sequenced was peripheral blood, taken on day 0 of AZD1222 vaccination. The CDR3 reads CASRPGGWEKLFF. The CDR3, as DNA: TGTGCCAGCAGGCCAGGGGGCTGGGAAAAACTGTTTTTT.